Listed below are T cell receptor beta chains from one sample, sequenced in a study of identical twins. TCRdb re-called the 5' RACE reads with MiXCR, one entry per CDR3 protein. The data show 600,000 to 850,000 distinct CDR3 sequences, with roughly 18% seen just once and roughly 14% held by the top ten. The same specimen was also included in a second study, on T cells expressing NK-cell markers.

Specimen: PBMCs. These receptors came from a woman between 18 and 29 years old in good health. Each CDR3 is given with its conserved first and last residue. The D gene is left open where the match is weak. Rows may omit the clone size; those that give it use once, few, many or a size class.

- TRBJ2-1 TRBV7-2 - CASSRQGLQGTNEQFF TGTGCCAGCAGCCGGCAGGGGTTGCAGGGTACTAATGAGCAGTTCTTC
few TRBJ1-2 TRBV20-1 - CSARGYSGSNYGYTF TGCAGTGCTAGAGGCTACAGCGGTTCTAACTATGGCTACACCTTC
- TRBJ2-1 TRBV5-1 TRBD2 CASSRSSGRNEQFF TGCGCCAGCAGTCGTTCTAGCGGGAGAAATGAGCAGTTCTTC
- TRBJ2-7 TRBV6-1 - CASSEHPGPWDYEQYF TGTGCCAGCAGTGAACATCCAGGGCCTTGGGACTACGAGCAGTACTTC
- TRBJ2-3 TRBV7-8 - CASSLGLYTDTQYF TGTGCCAGCAGCTTAGGCCTTTACACAGATACGCAGTATTTT
- TRBJ1-1 TRBV5-1 - CASSLNRGRRAFF TGCGCCAGCAGCTTGAATCGGGGGCGCAGAGCTTTCTTT
many TRBJ1-1 TRBV7-2 - CASSLEGWTEAFF TGTGCCAGCAGCTTAGAGGGGTGGACTGAAGCTTTCTTT
- TRBJ2-1 TRBV30 TRBD2 CAWSLAGVYNEQFF TGTGCCTGGAGTCTAGCGGGAGTCTACAATGAGCAGTTCTTC
- TRBJ2-5 TRBV5-1 - CASSSGVETQYF TGCGCCAGCAGCTCAGGGGTAGAGACCCAGTACTTC
few TRBJ2-5 TRBV5-1 - CASSLVGQGETQYF TGCGCCAGCAGCTTGGTTGGGCAGGGTGAGACCCAGTACTTC
few TRBJ2-7 TRBV5-1 TRBD2 CASSGGTSDKQYF TGCGCCAGCTCGGGGGGGACTAGCGATAAGCAGTACTTC
few TRBJ1-4 TRBV6-5 - CASSYPSLNEKLFF TGTGCCAGCAGTTACCCTAGTCTTAATGAAAAACTGTTTTTT
- TRBJ2-7 TRBV18 TRBD1 CASSPNGQGIGQYF TGTGCCAGCTCACCCAACGGACAGGGAATCGGGCAGTACTTC
many TRBJ2-1 TRBV12-3/TRBV12-4 - CASSLRRDLYNEQFF TGTGCCAGCAGTTTGAGGCGGGACCTATACAATGAGCAGTTCTTC
many TRBJ2-3 TRBV5-5 - CASSSEGVTDTQYF TGTGCCAGCAGCTCAGAGGGTGTCACAGATACGCAGTATTTT
once TRBJ2-7 TRBV4-3 - CASSQGWESYEQYF TGCGCCAGCAGCCAAGGATGGGAGAGCTACGAGCAGTACTTC
- TRBJ2-7 TRBV9 TRBD1 CASSVEDRGYEQYF TGTGCCAGCAGCGTAGAGGACAGGGGCTACGAGCAGTACTTC
- TRBJ2-4 TRBV4-2 - CASSLLGAQGNIQYF TGTGCCAGCAGCTTGTTAGGGGCCCAGGGAAACATTCAGTACTTC
- TRBJ2-5 TRBV9 - CASSDDSQETQYF TGTGCCAGCAGCGACGACAGCCAAGAGACCCAGTACTTC